The 9 T cell receptor beta chains presented below share a single source sample, sequenced in a study of control samples from healthy donors and cancer patients. Data came from immunoSEQ multiplex PCR; TCRdb stores just in-frame clones and leaves some out. The table includes 150,000 or so clones, 90% to 95% detected once. The sequenced sample was blood. The receptors were sampled from a middle-aged man in good health.

The chain joins TRBV5-6 to TRBJ1-3, with D perhaps matching TRBD1 (5 bases). Deletions cut 2 bases from V and 6 bases from J, with 12 bases between. The CDR3 has 14 amino acids. Germline loops: CDR1 SGHDT, CDR2 YYEEEE. CDR3 sequence (DNA): TGTGCCAGCAGCTTACCGGGGCTTTCAAACACCATATATTTT. It encodes CASSLPGLSNTIYF.

The J gene is TRBJ2-2, the V gene TRBV7-8; 9 nucleotides match TRBD2. The ends lost 1 base at V and 1 base at J; junction bases unmatched: 4. Germline V gene sequence: CDR1 SGHVS, CDR2 FQNEAQ. The CDR3 runs to 17 residues. The chain's CDR3 is CASSLVVLAGNTGELFF. CDR3 DNA sequence: TGTGCCAGCAGCTTAGTCGTACTAGCGGGGAACACCGGGGAGCTGTTTTTT.

This chain joins TRBV18 and TRBJ1-1; 7 bases fit TRBD1. Germline values: CDR1 KGHSH, CDR2 LQKENI. The V gene end was trimmed by 4 bases and the J gene end by 2 bases; junction bases not matched to a gene: 10. The CDR3 is made up of 16 amino acids. The CDR3 region has the DNA TGTGCCAGCTCACGGGACAGAACAAACCTAAACACTGAAGCTTTCTTT. Translating gives CASSRDRTNLNTEAFF. The variable domain in full, completed from reference TRBV18 and TRBJ1-1, reads NAGVMQNPRHLVRRRGQEARLRCSPMKGHSHVYWYRQLPEEGLKFMVYLQKENIIDESGMPKERFSAEFPKEGPSILRIQQVVRGDSAAYFCASSRDRTNLNTEAFFGQGTRLTVV.

The chain uses TRBV4-3 and TRBJ2-7; the D gene is possibly TRBD1 (6 bases). Germline V gives CDR1 LGHNA, CDR2 YSLEER. The CDR3 totals 14 residues. V was pared by 1 base and J by 2 bases, with 9 bases between. The CDR3 spells CASSQAPGAYEQYF. The CDR3 bases are TGCGCCAGCAGCCAAGCCCCAGGGGCCTACGAGCAGTACTTC.

The rearrangement uses TRBV28 and TRBJ1-1; D remains unclear. Germline lookup yields CDR1 MDHEN and CDR2 SYDVKM. CDR3 length: 13 residues. V lost 3 bases to trimming and J lost 4 bases, with 9 bases between them. CDR3 loop: CASSFGTSTEAFF. CDR3 coding DNA: TGTGCCAGCAGTTTCGGCACCAGCACTGAAGCTTTCTTT.

J is TRBJ1-4 and V is TRBV19; tentative D call: TRBD1 (5 bases). Trimming removed 5 bases at V and 0 bases at J, with 13 bases between. The CDR3 loop spans 16 amino acids. Germline-derived CDR1 and CDR2 are LNHDA and SQIVND (reference sequence). CDR3 nucleotide sequence: TGTGCCAGTAGTTACCAGGGATCGACAACTAATGAAAAACTGTTTTTT. This encodes CASSYQGSTTNEKLFF.

Note on this clone: Other DNA variants within this sample encode the same CDR3. The rearrangement links TRBV9 to TRBJ1-3, with a tentative D call TRBD1 (5 bases). The CDR3 sequence is 14 residues long. Germline values: CDR1 SGDLS, CDR2 YYNGEE. Deletions cut 0 bases from V and 3 bases from J, with 7 bases between. DNA for the CDR3: TGTGCCAGCAGCGTAGAGGGGCTTGGAAACACCATATATTTT. This gives the protein CASSVEGLGNTIYF.

The chain links TRBV7-2 to TRBJ1-4; no clear D gene. V shed 2 bases and J shed 8 bases, with 9 bases lying between them. CDR3 length: 13 amino acids. Germline V gene data show CDR1 as SGHTA and CDR2 as FQGNSA. CDR3 amino acids: CASSLNLWEKLFF. The CDR3 DNA reads TGTGCCAGCAGCTTAAATCTGTGGGAAAAACTGTTTTTT.

This chain uses TRBV20-1 with TRBJ1-2, with D hard to call. The germline gives CDR1 DFQATT, CDR2 SNEGSKA (reference sequence). This CDR3 has 14 amino acids. With 3 bases removed from V and 7 bases from J, the gap between germline ends came to 18 bases. CDR3 in amino acids: CSASELLRSGGYTF. The CDR3 bases are TGCAGTGCTAGTGAGCTGCTTCGGTCAGGTGGCTACACCTTC.